These 20 T cell receptor beta chains share one sample of origin, sequenced in a study of control samples from healthy donors and cancer patients. Data came from immunoSEQ multiplex PCR; TCRdb stores just in-frame clones and leaves some out. The data contain some 120,000 clones, 85% to 90% of them singletons. The source material was blood. Receptors were obtained from a young man in good health.

The chain joins TRBV11-2 to TRBJ1-2; possible D gene TRBD1, 5 bases. V shed 2 bases and J shed 8 bases, with 12 bases lying between them. This CDR3 has 13 residues. CDR1 is SGHAT and CDR2 is FQNNGV in the germline V gene. The DNA for the CDR3 is TGTGCCAGCAGCTTATCACTGACAGAAGGCTACACCTTC. Translating it yields CASSLSLTEGYTF. Full variable domain (missing parts from reference TRBV11-2 and TRBJ1-2): EAGVAQSPRYKIIEKRQSVAFWCNPISGHATLYWYQQILGQGPKLLIQFQNNGVVDDSQLPKDRFSAERLKGVDSTLKIQPAKLEDSAVYLCASSLSLTEGYTFGSGTRLTVV.

V usage is TRBV10-3 and J usage is TRBJ2-5; tentatively, D is TRBD1 (7 bases). Trimming removed 4 bases at V and 2 bases at J, with 17 bases between. The CDR3 sequence is 16 residues long. CDR1 is ENHRY, CDR2 SYGVKD, per germline. The CDR3 coding sequence is TGTGCCATCAGTGCATTGGGCAGGGGGAGGCAAGAGACCCAGTACTTC. Its translation is CAISALGRGRQETQYF.

This chain uses TRBV19 with TRBJ2-1; 8 positions match TRBD2. V lost 6 bases to trimming and J lost 4 bases; unmatched junction nucleotides: 11. The length of the CDR3 is 16 residues. Per germline, CDR1 LNHDA and CDR2 SQIVND (reference sequence). As DNA, the CDR3 is TGTGCCAGTAGCCCGGGAGGGACATTGATGTACAATGAGCAGTTCTTC. Translation gives CASSPGGTLMYNEQFF.

The chain employs TRBV30 and TRBJ1-3; no clear D. Per the germline V gene, CDR1 is GTSNPN and CDR2 is SVGIG (reference sequence). V lost 4 bases, J lost 1 base, and 8 bases lay in between. CDR3 length equals 13 residues. CDR3 protein: CAWNKGSGNTIYF. Written as DNA, the CDR3 is TGTGCCTGGAATAAAGGGTCTGGAAACACCATATATTTT. The entire variable domain, with the rest obtained from reference TRBV30 and TRBJ1-3, is as follows: SQTIHQWPATLVQPVGSPLSLECTVEGTSNPNLYWYRQAAGRGLQLLFYSVGIGQISSEVPQNLSASRPQDRQFILSSKKLLLSDSGFYLCAWNKGSGNTIYFGEGSWLTVV.

This chain connects TRBV5-1 to TRBJ1-1; TRBD1 is a possible D gene (6 bases). The V gene's germline CDR1 is SGHRS and CDR2 YFSETQ. This CDR3 is 14 amino acids long. The germline V and J ends were trimmed by 4 bases and 2 bases, with 12 bases remaining between them. The CDR3 sequence is CASSVQGGNTEAFF. CDR3 sequence (DNA): TGCGCCAGCAGCGTACAGGGTGGAAACACTGAAGCTTTCTTT.

CDR3 sequence (DNA): TGTGCCAGCAGCCATCGGGGCTCCTACGAGCAGTACTTC. As protein: CASSHRGSYEQYF. The rearrangement joins TRBV3-1 (or the pseudogene TRBV3-2) to TRBJ2-7; maybe TRBD2 (5 bases). The V end was cut by 3 bases, the J end by 0 bases, with 6 bases between. Germline V gives CDR1 LGHDT, CDR2 YNNKEL (reference sequence). CDR3 size: 13 residues.

V usage is TRBV5-1 and J usage is TRBJ2-7, with D perhaps being TRBD1 or TRBD2 (7 bases each). The CDR3 loop spans 13 amino acids. V was clipped by 4 bases and J by 3 bases, with 11 bases between them. CDR1 and CDR2 (germline): SGHRS, YFSETQ. CDR3 protein: CASSRGDSYEQYF. For the CDR3, the DNA is TGCGCCAGCAGCCGGGGGGACAGCTACGAGCAGTACTTC. Supplemented by reference TRBV5-1 and TRBJ2-7, the full variable domain reads KAGVTQTPRYLIKTRGQQVTLSCSPISGHRSVSWYQQTPGQGLQFLFEYFSETQRNKGNFPGRFSGRQFSNSRSEMNVSTLELGDSALYLCASSRGDSYEQYFGPGTRLTVT.

The chain is built from TRBV6-2 or TRBV6-3 and TRBJ1-5; 9 positions agree with TRBD1. Losses at the gene ends were 5 bases for V and 6 bases for J; bases not matched to a gene: 2. CDR3 length: 13 residues. CDR1 and CDR2 from the germline V gene are MNHEY and SVGEGT. The CDR3 region is CASSGTGRQPQHF. For the CDR3, the DNA is TGTGCCAGCAGTGGGACAGGGCGTCAGCCCCAGCATTTT.

As DNA, the CDR3 is TGCGCCAGCAGCTACACTACTAGCGTCACCGGGGAGCTGTTTTTT. It translates to CASSYTTSVTGELFF. The chain uses TRBV5-1 and TRBJ2-2; 7 nucleotides align to TRBD2. Germline V gene sequence: CDR1 SGHRS, CDR2 YFSETQ. CDR3 size: 15 residues. Losses at the gene ends were 3 bases for V and 4 bases for J; bases not matched to a gene: 6. Filled out from reference TRBV5-1 and TRBJ2-2, the complete variable domain reads KAGVTQTPRYLIKTRGQQVTLSCSPISGHRSVSWYQQTPGQGLQFLFEYFSETQRNKGNFPGRFSGRQFSNSRSEMNVSTLELGDSALYLCASSYTTSVTGELFFGEGSRLTVL.

This chain uses TRBV30 with TRBJ1-1; D is unresolved. This CDR3 has 11 residues. With 3 bases removed from V and 7 bases from J, the gap between germline ends came to 9 bases. Per germline, CDR1 GTSNPN and CDR2 SVGIG (reference sequence). CDR3 DNA sequence: TGTGCCTGGAGAAGCAAGCTTGAAGCTTTCTTT. It encodes CAWRSKLEAFF.

The J gene is TRBJ2-2, the V gene TRBV18; D is perhaps TRBD1 (6 bases). The CDR3 loop spans 14 amino acids. The germline V gene encodes CDR1 KGHSH and CDR2 LQKENI. Between the trimmed V and J ends, which lost 4 bases and 0 bases, there was a span of 6 bases. The CDR3, as DNA: TGTGCCAGCTCACGGGACACGAACACCGGGGAGCTGTTTTTT. This translates into CASSRDTNTGELFF.

The J gene is TRBJ2-3, the V gene TRBV7-9; D not certain. CDR3 size: 14 residues. CDR1 and CDR2 (germline): SEHNR, FQNEAQ (reference sequence). V was trimmed by 0 bases and J by 3 bases, leaving 7 bases between them. CDR3 sequence reads: CASSLARTTDTQYF. The CDR3 coding sequence is TGTGCCAGCAGCTTAGCGAGAACTACAGATACGCAGTATTTT.

This chain links TRBV5-1 with TRBJ2-1; D is ambiguous. V lost 1 base to trimming and J lost 5 bases, with 7 bases between them. This CDR3 has 13 residues. Germline-derived CDR1 and CDR2 are SGHRS and YFSETQ. The CDR3, as DNA: TGCGCCAGCAGCTTGAGCAGTCACAATGAGCAGTTCTTC. Protein: CASSLSSHNEQFF.

The chain carries TRBV19 and TRBJ1-2; possible D gene TRBD1, 5 bases. V lost 0 bases and J lost 1, with 12 bases in between. Germline values: CDR1 LNHDA, CDR2 SQIVND (reference sequence). The CDR3 is 16 residues long. CDR3 amino acids: CASSIDAAGNNYGYTF. In DNA form, the CDR3 reads TGTGCCAGTAGTATAGACGCGGCAGGGAATAACTATGGCTACACCTTC.

CDR3 loop: CSVEGAYEQYF. CDR3 nucleotides: TGCAGCGTTGAGGGGGCGTACGAGCAGTACTTC. V gene TRBV29-1 combines with J gene TRBJ2-7; possible D gene TRBD1, 6 bases. Trimming removed 3 bases at V and 4 bases at J, with 7 bases between. The CDR3 consists of 11 residues. CDR1 SQVTM and CDR2 ANQGSEA come from the germline V gene.

The V and J genes are TRBV5-4 and TRBJ2-5; 12 nucleotides align to TRBD2. The CDR3 totals 17 residues. Germline values: CDR1 SGHNT, CDR2 YYREEE (reference sequence). V shed 2 bases, J shed 5 bases, and the junction held 10 bases outside the gene matches. The CDR3 loop reads CASSFRLAGAQGETQYF. The CDR3 DNA reads TGTGCCAGCAGCTTCCGACTAGCGGGGGCCCAGGGGGAGACCCAGTACTTC.

This clone showed up just a few times. The chain carries TRBV25-1 and TRBJ2-2; D possibly corresponds to TRBD2 (6 bases). From germline, CDR1 is MGHDK and CDR2 SYGVNS. Trimming removed 1 base from V and 6 bases from J, with 15 bases in between. The CDR3 has 16 residues. CDR3: CASSEFGGDESGELFF. CDR3 in DNA: TGTGCCAGCAGTGAATTCGGCGGGGACGAGTCCGGGGAGCTGTTTTTT.

The rearrangement uses TRBV5-4 and TRBJ2-7, with 13 bases aligning to TRBD2. The CDR3 extends over 15 amino acids. The trim removed 4 bases at V and 4 bases at J, leaving 5 bases unmatched. Germline V CDR1 and CDR2: SGHNT, YYREEE (reference sequence). The CDR3 reads CASSAGTSGIYEQYV. Written as DNA, the CDR3 is TGTGCCAGCAGCGCCGGGACTAGCGGGATTTACGAGCAGTACGTC.

This clone was seen a single time. This chain joins TRBV7-2 and TRBJ1-5, with D tentatively TRBD1 (6 bases). The length of the CDR3 is 15 residues. Between the trimmed V and J ends, which lost 5 bases and 3 bases, there was a span of 14 bases. Germline V gene sequence: CDR1 SGHTA, CDR2 FQGNSA. The CDR3 loop reads CASSPQGTNNQPQHF. The CDR3 bases are TGTGCCAGCAGCCCGCAGGGGACTAACAATCAGCCCCAGCATTTT.

The chain couples TRBV6-6 to TRBJ2-7; maybe TRBD2 (5 bases). The germline V gene encodes CDR1 MNHNY and CDR2 SVGAGI (reference sequence). The CDR3 sequence is 12 residues long. V was cut by 6 bases and J by 2 bases, with 8 bases left in between. CDR3 amino acids: CASSYGTYEQYV. CDR3 nucleotide sequence: TGTGCCAGCAGCTACGGGACCTACGAGCAGTACGTC.